The 22 T cell receptor beta chains in this list originate from one sample, sequenced in a study of human T cells and chemical hapten exposure. Time point denoted: patch test 2, 6 weeks after DPC sensitization. Described treatment: therapeutic diphenylcyclopropenone sensitization with weekly scalp DPC. TCRdb ran MiXCR on the RACE reads and lists one entry per CDR3 protein. The repertoire holds more than 90,000 distinct CDR3 sequences, with about an eighth as singletons. The material was whole blood, obtained in connection with sensitization to the hapten diphenylcyclopropenone (DPC). Receptors originate from a middle-aged woman with alopecia areata. Some clones in this sample may be carry-over from other donors' samples.

This clonotype was seen many times. The V and J genes are TRBV20-1 and TRBJ2-2; the D gene is possibly TRBD1 (5 bases). The CDR3 covers 14 residues. The V and J ends lost 6 bases and 0 bases respectively, with 11 bases between them. Germline assignment: CDR1 DFQATT and CDR2 SNEGSKA (reference sequence). Here the CDR3 DNA reads TGCAGTGCCCTCCGACAGACGAACACCGGGGAGCTGTTTTTT. Translated: CSALRQTNTGELFF.

This clonotype was counted at least ten times. The genes are TRBV7-9 and TRBJ2-7; no reliable D call. CDR1 and CDR2 from the germline V gene are SEHNR and FQNEAQ (reference sequence). V gave up 2 bases and J gave up 12 bases, with 17 bases separating them. The CDR3 is 13 amino acids. CDR3 in DNA: TGTGCCAGCAGCTTATCAGGAATCCTTAGGCCGTACTTC. This encodes CASSLSGILRPYF.

V gene TRBV5-1 combines with J gene TRBJ2-5; D unclear. Trimming took 5 bases from V and 2 from J, leaving 13 bases between them. CDR3 length: 14 residues. CDR1 is SGHRS, CDR2 YFSETQ, per germline. Here the CDR3 reads CASSKGNGQETQYF. The CDR3, as DNA: TGCGCCAGCAGTAAGGGTAACGGGCAAGAGACCCAGTACTTC.

The sample holds a few counts of this clonotype. V and J are TRBV7-2 and TRBJ2-1; D gene unclear. V was shortened by 0 bases and J by 8 bases, with 2 bases between the two germline ends. Per germline, CDR1 SGHTA and CDR2 FQGNSA. This CDR3 region has 11 residues. CDR3 sequence: CASSLAYEQFF. In nucleotides, the CDR3 is TGTGCCAGCAGCTTAGCATATGAGCAGTTCTTC.

This chain links TRBV10-2 with TRBJ1-5; TRBD1 might be the D (6 bases). The CDR3 has 16 amino acids. V gave up 1 base and J gave up 1 base, with 11 bases separating them. Germline assignment: CDR1 WSHSY and CDR2 SAAADI. In DNA, the CDR3 is TGCGCCAGCAGTGAGTGGCAGGGGAGCAGCAATCAGCCCCAGCATTTT. This codes for CASSEWQGSSNQPQHF.

The gene calls are TRBV6-2 or TRBV6-3 and TRBJ1-2; D is perhaps TRBD1 (6 bases). V lost 6 bases and J 0 bases, leaving 14 bases between the germline ends. Germline CDR1 MNHEY, CDR2 SVGEGT. The CDR3 length is 15 residues. The CDR3 reads CASRWTVSSNYGYTF. For the CDR3, the DNA is TGTGCCAGCAGGTGGACAGTATCCTCTAACTATGGCTACACCTTC.

This clonotype has more than one count but fewer than ten. V usage is TRBV11-2 and J usage is TRBJ2-3; weak D call: TRBD2 (6 bases). Trimming removed 5 bases from V and 1 base from J, with 10 bases in between. This CDR3 spans 14 amino acids. Germline V gene data show CDR1 as SGHAT and CDR2 as FQNNGV. CDR3 DNA: TGTGCCAGCAGCCCCGGACTACGCACAGATACGCAGTATTTT. It specifies CASSPGLRTDTQYF.

Only a few counts were recorded for this clonotype. CDR3: CASSPGTSGGADTQYF. As DNA, the CDR3 is TGCGCCAGCAGCCCCGGGACTAGCGGGGGTGCTGATACGCAGTATTTT. The V and J genes are TRBV5-1 and TRBJ2-3, with 14 bases identical to TRBD2. V lost 4 bases, J lost 6 bases, and 7 bases stayed unmatched. The CDR3 contains 16 residues. Germline CDR1 is SGHRS and CDR2 is YFSETQ.

The rearrangement joins TRBV29-1 to TRBJ2-7; 8 positions agree with TRBD1. Germline CDR1 and CDR2: SQVTM and ANQGSEA. The CDR3 totals 15 residues. V gave up 0 bases and J gave up 2 bases; unmatched junction bases: 6. The CDR3 here is CSVEENRGIAYEQYF. The CDR3 DNA reads as TGCAGCGTTGAAGAAAACAGGGGGATCGCCTACGAGCAGTACTTC.

This clonotype was counted between two and nine times. V is TRBV7-8 and J is TRBJ1-5; D is unclear. V gave up 1 base and J gave up 4 bases, with 5 bases separating them. The CDR3 sequence is 13 residues long. The V gene's germline CDR1 is SGHVS and CDR2 FQNEAQ. The CDR3 DNA sequence: TGTGCCAGCAGCTTAGTATCAAATCAGCCCCAGCATTTT. Translating gives CASSLVSNQPQHF.

This clonotype was seen many times. J is TRBJ2-7 and V is TRBV19, with 10 bases lining up with TRBD1. Germline CDR1 LNHDA, CDR2 SQIVND (reference sequence). The CDR3 consists of 15 residues. J gave up 3 bases and V 7 bases, and 9 bases lay outside the gene matches. CDR3 amino acids: CASTPDRGLFYEQYF. The CDR3 coding sequence is TGTGCCAGTACCCCCGACAGGGGGCTTTTCTACGAGCAGTACTTC.

Ten or more counts support this clonotype. V usage is TRBV7-3 and J usage is TRBJ1-1; no definite D call. The CDR3 is 13 amino acids. Germline CDR1 and CDR2: SGHTA and FQGTGA. V was cut by 2 bases and J by 1 base, with 5 bases left in between. In DNA, the CDR3 is TGTGCCAGCAGCTTAGGCACGAACACTGAAGCTTTCTTT. Residues: CASSLGTNTEAFF.

The V gene is TRBV19, the J gene TRBJ2-7; D is possibly TRBD1 (6 bases). The CDR3 length is 14 residues. Germline assignment: CDR1 LNHDA and CDR2 SQIVND (reference sequence). V was trimmed by 6 bases and J by 4 bases, leaving 16 bases between them. Written as DNA, the CDR3 is TGTGCCAGTAGCGCGACAGGAAAGATATACGAGCAGTACTTC. Its translation is CASSATGKIYEQYF.

This clonotype was seen ten or more times. The chain is built from TRBV20-1 and TRBJ2-1; 9 nucleotides align to TRBD2. CDR3 length: 14 residues. The germline V gene encodes CDR1 DFQATT and CDR2 SNEGSKA (reference sequence). The V gene end was trimmed by 5 bases and the J gene end by 3 bases; junction bases not matched to a gene: 5. The CDR3 coding sequence is TGCAGTGCTTCCGGGACTAGCTACTACAATGAGCAGTTCTTC. Translation: CSASGTSYYNEQFF.

In its sample, this clonotype was seen a few times. The J gene is TRBJ1-1, the V gene TRBV7-3; D possibly corresponds to TRBD1 (6 bases). CDR3 size: 16 residues. V was trimmed by 5 bases and J by 1 base, leaving 17 bases between them. CDR1 is SGHTA, CDR2 FQGTGA, per germline. The CDR3 DNA reads TGTGCCAGCAGCCTCCCCCGGCAGGGGAAGAACACTGAAGCTTTCTTT. Protein sequence: CASSLPRQGKNTEAFF. Combining the CDR3 with reference TRBV7-3 and TRBJ1-1 gives the whole variable domain GAGVSQTPSNKVTEKGKYVELRCDPISGHTALYWYRQSLGQGPEFLIYFQGTGAADDSGLPNDRFFAVRPEGSVSTLKIQRTERGDSAVYLCASSLPRQGKNTEAFFGQGTRLTVV.

This clonotype was recorded only once. The chain employs TRBV27 and TRBJ1-2; possibly TRBD1 for D (6 bases). The length of the CDR3 is 16 residues. Germline assignment: CDR1 MNHEY and CDR2 SMNVEV (reference sequence). Deletions cut 8 bases from V and 6 bases from J, with 25 bases between. As DNA, the CDR3 is TGTGCCAGCCCTCCCTGGACAGTGGACCGGGGAGATGGCTACACCTTC. This codes for CASPPWTVDRGDGYTF.

Only a few counts were recorded for this clonotype. The rearrangement links TRBV5-5 to TRBJ1-1; TRBD1 matches 8 bases. Unmatched junction bases numbered 10, after V lost 4 bases and J lost 5 bases. Germline assignment: CDR1 SGHKS and CDR2 YYEKEE (reference sequence). The CDR3 contains 15 residues. CDR3 region: CASSPQQGVRTEAFF. DNA for the CDR3: TGTGCCAGCAGCCCCCAACAGGGGGTCAGGACTGAAGCTTTCTTT.

This clonotype was observed at least ten times. This chain links TRBV20-1 with TRBJ1-5; TRBD1 is a possible D gene (5 bases). Germline V gives CDR1 DFQATT, CDR2 SNEGSKA (reference sequence). V was trimmed by 3 bases and J by 3 bases, leaving 12 bases between them. The CDR3 consists of 14 residues. The CDR3 nucleotides are TGCAGTGCTAGGACCCAGGGTAACAATCAGCCCCAGCATTTT. Amino acids: CSARTQGNNQPQHF.

The rearrangement links TRBV7-8 to TRBJ2-3, with D uncertain. Germline lookup yields CDR1 SGHVS and CDR2 FQNEAQ. V lost 4 bases to trimming and J lost 0 bases, with 11 bases between them. This CDR3 spans 15 amino acids. CDR3 bases: TGTGCCAGCAGCTCCAATCGAGGAAGCACAGATACGCAGTATTTT. Translation gives CASSSNRGSTDTQYF.

J is TRBJ2-1 and V is TRBV12-3 or TRBV12-4; a possible D gene is TRBD2 (6 bases). V lost 3 bases, J lost 7 bases, and 13 bases lay in between. The length of the CDR3 is 14 residues. CDR3 amino acids: CASSLGVAGNEQFF. The DNA for the CDR3 is TGTGCCAGCAGTTTGGGGGTTGCGGGGAATGAGCAGTTCTTC.

This clonotype was detected many times. J is TRBJ2-1 and V is TRBV7-8, with 7 bases aligning to TRBD2. In germline, CDR1 is SGHVS, CDR2 FQNEAQ. This CDR3 has 19 residues. V was pared by 1 base and J by 2 bases, with 14 bases of the junction left unmatched. As DNA, the CDR3 is TGTGCCAGCAGCTTAGGCCCTAGGCGGCGCGGGGGAGCCTACAATGAGCAGTTCTTC. Its protein is CASSLGPRRRGGAYNEQFF.

J is TRBJ2-4 and V is TRBV18; 9 nucleotides align to TRBD1. There are 17 residues in the CDR3. Germline V gene sequence: CDR1 KGHSH, CDR2 LQKENI. The V segment lost 0 bases and the J segment 4 bases; nucleotides outside the gene matches: 7. The CDR3 region is CASSPPKRGQGKNIQYF. The CDR3 coding sequence is TGTGCCAGCTCACCACCGAAGAGGGGACAGGGAAAAAACATTCAGTACTTC.